This T cell receptor beta chain was identified in a study of T cell repertoires in cytomegalovirus infection. At the level of the study: Matching HLA type and CMV infection were both indicated by public TCR beta signatures.

This clonotype was observed a few times. Its specificity is not known. Study-level results: Pooled public TCR beta family frequency picked out CMV carriers with the relevant HLA. The study found HLA-C-restricted CMV-specific TCR beta clonotypes dominating the ex vivo response.

Germline loops: CDR1 DFQATT, CDR2 SNEGSKA (reference sequence). Trimming cost V 6 bases and J 5 bases, with 14 bases left between them. This CDR3 comprises 13 residues. TCRdb ran MiXCR on the reads and lists one entry per CDR3 protein. The sample yields about 300,000 distinct CDR3 sequences, about 25% seen once. This sequence originates from a human donor in good health (CMV status not recorded). Some clones in this sample may be carry-over from other donors' samples. The chain joins TRBV20-1 to TRBJ2-1, with D perhaps TRBD1 or TRBD2 (7 bases each). The sequenced sample consisted of PBMCs. The CDR3 sequence: CSARGGSNNEQFF. The CDR3 region has the DNA TGCAGTGCCAGGGGGGGTTCCAACAATGAGCAGTTCTTC.